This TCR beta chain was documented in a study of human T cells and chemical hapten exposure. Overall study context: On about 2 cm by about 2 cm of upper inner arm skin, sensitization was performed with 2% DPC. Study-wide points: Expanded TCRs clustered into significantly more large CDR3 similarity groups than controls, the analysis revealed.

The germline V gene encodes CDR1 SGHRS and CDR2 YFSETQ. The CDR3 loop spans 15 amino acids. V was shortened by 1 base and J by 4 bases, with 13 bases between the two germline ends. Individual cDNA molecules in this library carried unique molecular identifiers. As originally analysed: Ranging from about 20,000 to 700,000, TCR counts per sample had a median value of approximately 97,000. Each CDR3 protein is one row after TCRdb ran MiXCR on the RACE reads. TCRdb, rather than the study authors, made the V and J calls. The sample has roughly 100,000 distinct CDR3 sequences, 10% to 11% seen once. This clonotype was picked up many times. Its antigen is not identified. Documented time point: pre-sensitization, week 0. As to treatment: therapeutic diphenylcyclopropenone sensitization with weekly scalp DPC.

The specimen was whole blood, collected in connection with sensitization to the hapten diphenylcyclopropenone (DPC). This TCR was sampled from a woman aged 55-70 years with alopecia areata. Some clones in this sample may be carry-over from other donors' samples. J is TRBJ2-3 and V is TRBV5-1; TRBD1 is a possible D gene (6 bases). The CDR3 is CASSLFTGRPDTQYF. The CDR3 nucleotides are TGCGCCAGCAGCTTGTTTACAGGGCGGCCAGATACGCAGTATTTT.